The subject of this entry is one T cell receptor (beta chain). These data are taken from a study of T cell responses to AZD1222 COVID-19 vaccine. Here immunoSEQ multiplex PCR was the method, and the copy in TCRdb shows in-frame clones only, minus some. Of about 88,000 clones listed, roughly 89% are singletons. The CDR3 spans 15 residues. Trimming took 0 bases from V and 3 from J, leaving 8 bases between them. The V gene's germline CDR1 is MNHEY and CDR2 SMNVEV (reference sequence). The receptor's source is an adult in good health. This rearrangement joins TRBV27 to TRBJ2-2; D not resolved. The sequenced sample was peripheral blood, obtained on day 0 of AZD1222 vaccination. The CDR3 nucleotides read TGTGCCAGCAGTTTATCGAACGGACACACCGGGGAGCTGTTTTTT. Protein: CASSLSNGHTGELFF.